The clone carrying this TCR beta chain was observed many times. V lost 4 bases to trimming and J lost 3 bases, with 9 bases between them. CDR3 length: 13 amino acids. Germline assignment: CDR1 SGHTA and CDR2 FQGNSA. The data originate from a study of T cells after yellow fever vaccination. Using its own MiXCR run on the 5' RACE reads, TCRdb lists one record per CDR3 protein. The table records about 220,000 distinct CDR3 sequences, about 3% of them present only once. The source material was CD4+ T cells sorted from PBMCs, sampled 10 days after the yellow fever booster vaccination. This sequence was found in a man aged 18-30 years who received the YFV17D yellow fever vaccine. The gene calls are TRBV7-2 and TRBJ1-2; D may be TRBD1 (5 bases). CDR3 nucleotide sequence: TGTGCCAGCAGCTCACAGGTCGACTATGGCTACACCTTC. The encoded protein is CASSSQVDYGYTF.